Below, 27 T cell receptor beta chains from the same sample are listed, as sequenced in a study of regulatory T cells in long-lasting Graves disease. Assembly of TCR beta libraries relied on iRepertoire HTBI primers together with Arm-PCR of CDR3 regions. One entry per CDR3 protein, called by TCRdb with MiXCR from the multiplex PCR reads. The table includes 300,000 or so distinct CDR3 sequences, around a fifth detected once. As to time point: persistent/refractory GD, antithyroid drugs over 5 years with positive TRAb. After RNA was extracted from PBMCs, the TCR library was made from it. The sample consisted of peripheral blood mononuclear cells (PBMCs), taken when the disease was refractory, from a patient treated with antithyroid drugs. These receptor sequences come from a female donor with Graves disease.

The rearrangement links TRBV19 to TRBJ2-7; 8 bases are a match to TRBD1. The CDR3 is 13 residues long. The V segment lost 5 bases and the J segment 3 bases; nucleotides outside the gene matches: 3. Germline CDR1 and CDR2: LNHDA and SQIVND (reference sequence). CDR3 sequence: CASSRGQGYEQYF. The CDR3 bases are TGTGCCAGTAGTCGAGGACAGGGCTACGAGCAGTACTTC.

This clonotype was recorded a few times. This chain uses TRBV18 with TRBJ2-5; 7 nucleotides line up with TRBD1. Germline-derived CDR1 and CDR2 are KGHSH and LQKENI. V shed 3 bases, J shed 0 bases, and the junction held 4 bases outside the gene matches. This CDR3 comprises 15 residues. The CDR3 nucleotides read TGTGCCAGCTCACCCAGGGACAGCTACCAAGAGACCCAGTACTTC. This translates into CASSPRDSYQETQYF.

With respect to this clonotype: A much larger clonotype is one base distant, so this may be a read error. The V and J genes are TRBV11-2 and TRBJ1-4, with no clear D. This CDR3 comprises 14 residues. Germline assignment: CDR1 SGHAT and CDR2 FQNNGV. As DNA, the CDR3 is TGTGCCAGCGGCTTCCCTGGTACTAATGAAAAACTGTTTTTT. This sequence encodes CASGFPGTNEKLFF.

The chain combines TRBV5-1 with TRBJ2-6; D may be TRBD1 (5 bases). The CDR3 has 14 amino acids. The germline gives CDR1 SGHRS, CDR2 YFSETQ. V was cut by 7 bases and J by 0 bases, with 8 bases left in between. CDR3 DNA sequence: TGCGCCAGCGCAGGGAACTCTGGGGCCAACGTCCTGACTTTC. Translated, it gives CASAGNSGANVLTF.

This clonotype has at least ten counts. The chain employs TRBV11-2 and TRBJ1-3; D unclear. Germline CDR1 is SGHAT and CDR2 is FQNNGV. Trimming stripped 1 base from V and 0 bases from J, with 16 bases between. The CDR3 loop spans 18 amino acids. The CDR3 loop is CASSLVPAGSASGNTIYF. In nucleotides, the CDR3 is TGTGCCAGCAGCTTAGTCCCCGCCGGGAGTGCCTCTGGAAACACCATATATTTT.

The CDR3 loop reads CASSFRGTIYEQYF. For the CDR3, the DNA is TGTGCCAGCAGTTTTCGGGGGACGATATACGAGCAGTACTTC. The chain is built from TRBV27 and TRBJ2-7; possible D gene TRBD2, 6 bases. The CDR3 is made up of 14 amino acids. The germline V and J ends were trimmed by 3 bases and 4 bases, with 13 bases remaining between them. The germline V gene encodes CDR1 MNHEY and CDR2 SMNVEV (reference sequence).

This clonotype turned up a few times. This sequence joins TRBV30 and TRBJ1-2; D unclear. The CDR3 contains 12 residues. CDR1 is GTSNPN and CDR2 is SVGIG in the germline V gene (reference sequence). Trimming pared 2 bases from V and 0 bases from J, leaving 4 bases between. For the CDR3, the DNA is TGTGCCTGGAGTACAGCTAACTATGGCTACACCTTC. This encodes CAWSTANYGYTF.

This clonotype appeared many times. The CDR3: CASSYEQPPSGTQYF. CDR3 sequence (DNA): TGTGCCAGCAGTTACGAACAGCCACCAAGCGGGACCCAGTACTTC. V usage is TRBV6-2 or TRBV6-3 and J usage is TRBJ2-5, with D maybe TRBD2 (5 bases). Germline CDR1 MNHEY, CDR2 SVGEGT. The CDR3 has 15 residues. V was clipped by 2 bases and J by 7 bases, with 17 bases between them.

This chain links TRBV12-3 or TRBV12-4 with TRBJ2-1, with TRBD2 matching 9 bases. The CDR3 length is 15 residues. With V trimmed by 2 bases and J by 10 bases, 9 bases remained unmatched. The CDR3 loop is CASSLRRLAAQEQFF. The CDR3 DNA sequence: TGTGCCAGCAGTTTAAGGAGACTAGCGGCACAAGAGCAGTTCTTC.

This chain connects TRBV28 to TRBJ2-6; D may correspond to TRBD1 or TRBD2 (5 bases each). Trimming stripped 5 bases from V and 0 bases from J, with 20 bases between. In germline, CDR1 is MDHEN, CDR2 SYDVKM. The CDR3 has 19 amino acids. The DNA for the CDR3 is TGTGCCAGCAGTGATACAGGATCAAGGACTTTCTCTGGGGCCAACGTCCTGACTTTC. Amino acids: CASSDTGSRTFSGANVLTF.

Many counts were recorded for this clonotype. V usage is TRBV11-2 and J usage is TRBJ2-7, with TRBD1 matching over 9 bases. Germline assignment: CDR1 SGHAT and CDR2 FQNNGV. The junction had 4 bases not matched to a gene; V was cut back by 2 bases and J by 5 bases. CDR3 length: 14 amino acids. The CDR3 loop is CASSLNRGLDEQYF. In DNA form, the CDR3 reads TGTGCCAGCAGCTTAAACAGGGGGCTAGACGAGCAGTACTTC. The full variable domain, completed using reference TRBV11-2 and TRBJ2-7, is EAGVAQSPRYKIIEKRQSVAFWCNPISGHATLYWYQQILGQGPKLLIQFQNNGVVDDSQLPKDRFSAERLKGVDSTLKIQPAKLEDSAVYLCASSLNRGLDEQYFGPGTRLTVT.

CDR3 sequence: CASSSTPGILSNEQFF. In DNA, the CDR3 is TGTGCCAGCAGCTCCACCCCCGGGATCCTTTCCAATGAGCAGTTCTTC. The genes are TRBV11-2 and TRBJ2-1, with D possibly TRBD2 on 5 matching bases. The CDR3 has 16 amino acids. In germline, CDR1 is SGHAT, CDR2 FQNNGV. The V end was cut by 4 bases, the J end by 6 bases, with 19 bases between. The full variable domain, its missing parts supplied by reference TRBV11-2 and TRBJ2-1, is EAGVAQSPRYKIIEKRQSVAFWCNPISGHATLYWYQQILGQGPKLLIQFQNNGVVDDSQLPKDRFSAERLKGVDSTLKIQPAKLEDSAVYLCASSSTPGILSNEQFFGPGTRLTVL.

In its sample, this clonotype was seen many times. J is TRBJ1-1 and V is TRBV7-2; 9 positions match TRBD1. The trim removed 4 bases at V and 5 bases at J, leaving 5 bases unmatched. Germline lookup yields CDR1 SGHTA and CDR2 FQGNSA. The CDR3 covers 14 residues. The CDR3: CASSYRGRRTEAFF. CDR3 coding DNA: TGTGCCAGCAGCTACAGGGGGCGACGAACTGAAGCTTTCTTT.

This clonotype was observed at least ten times. The V call is TRBV29-1, the J call TRBJ2-7; D is possibly TRBD2 (6 bases). The CDR3 is made up of 15 amino acids. Trimming left V 4 bases short and J 2 bases short, with 18 bases between. Per the germline V gene, CDR1 is SQVTM and CDR2 is ANQGSEA. CDR3 nucleotides: TGCAGCGTTGCATGGTTCGGCGGGGCAGCCTACGAGCAGTACTTC. The encoded protein is CSVAWFGGAAYEQYF.

The V call is TRBV20-1, the J call TRBJ1-5; maybe TRBD1 (5 bases). CDR1 and CDR2 (germline): DFQATT, SNEGSKA (reference sequence). V lost 1 base and J 0 bases, leaving 10 bases between the germline ends. The CDR3 is 15 amino acids. CDR3 sequence: CSARGGRYSNQPQHF. The CDR3, as DNA: TGCAGTGCTAGAGGGGGCAGATATAGCAATCAGCCCCAGCATTTT.

The chain couples TRBV7-9 to TRBJ1-1; a possible D gene is TRBD1 (5 bases). Trimming stripped 6 bases from V and 1 base from J, with 12 bases between. Germline lookup yields CDR1 SEHNR and CDR2 FQNEAQ (reference sequence). This CDR3 spans 14 amino acids. The CDR3 reads CASRQGPRNTEAFF. Written as DNA, the CDR3 is TGTGCCAGCAGGCAGGGACCGAGGAACACTGAAGCTTTCTTT.

This clonotype was detected many times. The V gene is TRBV2, the J gene TRBJ2-7; 11 bases map to TRBD2. The CDR3 sequence is 17 residues long. V shed 2 bases and J 3 bases; nucleotides not matched to a gene: 9. Germline V gene data show CDR1 as SNHLY and CDR2 as FYNNEI. CDR3 DNA sequence: TGTGCCAGCAGTGAATCTTCTGGGACTAGCGGAAACTACGAGCAGTACTTC. Residues: CASSESSGTSGNYEQYF.

The chain recombines TRBV7-2 with TRBJ1-6; D ambiguous. This CDR3 is 17 amino acids long. With 5 bases removed from V and 0 bases from J, the gap between germline ends came to 14 bases. The germline gives CDR1 SGHTA, CDR2 FQGNSA. Here the CDR3 DNA reads TGTGCCAGCAGCCTGCCCATTGTTGGCTCCTATAATTCACCCCTCCACTTT. Encoded protein: CASSLPIVGSYNSPLHF.

The chain carries TRBV19 and TRBJ2-5; 8 nucleotides agree with TRBD2. V lost 5 bases to trimming and J lost 4 bases; unmatched junction nucleotides: 9. This CDR3 region has 15 residues. The germline CDR1 and CDR2 sequences are LNHDA and SQIVND (reference sequence). CDR3 loop: CASSFSGSGRETQYF. The CDR3 DNA sequence: TGTGCCAGTAGTTTCTCGGGCAGCGGGAGAGAGACCCAGTACTTC. Together with reference TRBV19 and TRBJ2-5, the CDR3 gives the full variable domain: DGGITQSPKYLFRKEGQNVTLSCEQNLNHDAMYWYRQDPGQGLRLIYYSQIVNDFQKGDIAEGYSVSREKKESFPLTVTSAQKNPTAFYLCASSFSGSGRETQYFGPGTRLLVL.

This clonotype was seen only a few times. This sequence joins TRBV20-1 and TRBJ1-4; maybe TRBD1 (6 bases). V was trimmed by 0 bases and J by 5 bases, leaving 13 bases between them. Germline V gene lookup returns CDR1 DFQATT and CDR2 SNEGSKA (reference sequence). CDR3 length: 15 residues. For the CDR3, the DNA is TGCAGTGCTAGAGATCTCCGGGACACCAATGAAAAACTGTTTTTT. Translation: CSARDLRDTNEKLFF.

The chain carries TRBV5-1 and TRBJ1-1, with D perhaps TRBD1 (5 bases). The CDR3 loop spans 13 amino acids. The germline V and J ends were trimmed by 8 bases and 5 bases, with 16 bases remaining between them. The V gene's germline CDR1 is SGHRS and CDR2 YFSETQ. The CDR3 loop is CASSVSPGTEAFF. The CDR3 DNA reads as TGCGCCAGTAGCGTGAGCCCAGGGACTGAAGCTTTCTTT. The full variable domain, its missing parts supplied by reference TRBV5-1 and TRBJ1-1, is KAGVTQTPRYLIKTRGQQVTLSCSPISGHRSVSWYQQTPGQGLQFLFEYFSETQRNKGNFPGRFSGRQFSNSRSEMNVSTLELGDSALYLCASSVSPGTEAFFGQGTRLTVV.

In this sample, this clonotype turned up many times. This sequence joins TRBV27 and TRBJ1-2, with D possibly being TRBD1 (6 bases). Germline-derived CDR1 and CDR2 are MNHEY and SMNVEV (reference sequence). The CDR3 is 17 amino acids. Trimming took off 5 bases at V and 5 bases at J, with 24 bases between the two ends. CDR3 DNA sequence: TGTGCCAGCAGTCCTGGACAGTTCCTGGGGGCTATATATGGCTACACCTTC. Translated: CASSPGQFLGAIYGYTF.

This CDR3 reads CASRGNLNTGELFF. CDR3 nucleotides: TGTGCCAGCAGGGGGAACCTGAACACCGGGGAGCTGTTTTTT. This sequence joins TRBV6-2 or TRBV6-3 and TRBJ2-2; D is unclear. Germline CDR1 and CDR2: MNHEY and SVGEGT. Trimming removed 6 bases at V and 1 base at J, with 9 bases between. CDR3 size: 14 residues.

This clonotype was observed many times. V is TRBV2 and J is TRBJ1-2, with unresolved D. In germline, CDR1 is SNHLY, CDR2 FYNNEI. CDR3 length: 15 amino acids. Trimming pared 3 bases from V and 8 bases from J, leaving 19 bases between. CDR3 nucleotides: TGTGCCAGCAGTGACGCCAACAAGCTCCAAGAGGGCTACACCTTC. Translated, it gives CASSDANKLQEGYTF.

The chain employs TRBV14 and TRBJ1-6; D is unclear. The CDR3 is 15 amino acids. V was trimmed by 4 bases and J by 9 bases, leaving 16 bases between them. Germline V gene sequence: CDR1 SGHDN, CDR2 FVKESK. This chain's CDR3 is CASSPGRDASSPLHF. CDR3 nucleotide sequence: TGTGCCAGCAGCCCTGGACGCGATGCTAGTTCACCCCTCCACTTT.

This clonotype appeared many times. The chain combines TRBV28 with TRBJ1-1; D gene uncertain. Germline assignment: CDR1 MDHEN and CDR2 SYDVKM. Trimming stripped 6 bases from V and 1 base from J, with 9 bases between. This CDR3 spans 13 amino acids. The CDR3 here is CASSLGWNTEAFF. The CDR3 coding sequence is TGTGCCAGCAGCTTAGGGTGGAACACTGAAGCTTTCTTT.

This clonotype has a handful of counts. The gene calls are TRBV20-1 and TRBJ1-1, with no clear D. CDR1 is DFQATT and CDR2 is SNEGSKA in the germline V gene (reference sequence). This CDR3 has 13 amino acids. V lost 4 bases and J lost 0, with 9 bases in between. CDR3 sequence: CSAIGQLNTEAFF. CDR3 DNA: TGCAGTGCTATCGGCCAGTTGAACACTGAAGCTTTCTTT.